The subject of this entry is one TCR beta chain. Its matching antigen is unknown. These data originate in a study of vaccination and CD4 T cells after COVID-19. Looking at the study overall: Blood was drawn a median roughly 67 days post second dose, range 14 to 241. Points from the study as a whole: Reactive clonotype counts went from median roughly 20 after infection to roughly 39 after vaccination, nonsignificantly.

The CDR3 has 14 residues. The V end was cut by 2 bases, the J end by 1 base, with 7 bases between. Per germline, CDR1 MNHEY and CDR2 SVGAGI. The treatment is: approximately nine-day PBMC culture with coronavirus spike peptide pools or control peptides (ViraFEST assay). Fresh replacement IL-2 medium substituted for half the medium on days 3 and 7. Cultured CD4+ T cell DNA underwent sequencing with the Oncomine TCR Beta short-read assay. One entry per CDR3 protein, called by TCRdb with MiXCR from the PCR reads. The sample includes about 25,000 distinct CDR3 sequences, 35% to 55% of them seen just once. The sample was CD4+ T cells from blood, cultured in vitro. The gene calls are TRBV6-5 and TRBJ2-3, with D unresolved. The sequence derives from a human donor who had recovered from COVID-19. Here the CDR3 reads CASSYKSGTDTQYF. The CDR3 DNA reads TGTGCCAGCAGTTACAAGTCAGGCACAGATACGCAGTATTTT.